This T cell receptor (beta chain) was retrieved from a study of OX40 agonist ivuxolimab in advanced cancers. The study in broad terms: Ivuxolimab was a fully human IgG2 agonistic monoclonal antibody targeting the costimulatory receptor OX40 (CD134). Intravenous ivuxolimab was administered to patients every 2 weeks at six dose levels: 0.01, 0.1, 0.3, 1.5, 3 and 10 mg/kg. Among the approximately 50 dose-escalation patients, some 20 had hepatocellular carcinoma, roughly 15 melanoma, 9 renal cell carcinoma and 9 head and neck cancer. A male proportion of 70% to 90% and a mean age of roughly 58 years, ranging from 23 to 79, were recorded for the dose-escalation cohort. Prior anti-PD-1, anti-PD-L1 or anti-CTLA-4 therapy was permitted, and checkpoint inhibitors had been received by less than 45% of dose-escalation patients. Partial responses occurred in three dose-escalation patients, of whom one had hepatocellular carcinoma and two had cutaneous melanoma. Peripheral TCRbeta sequencing aimed to test whether ivuxolimab altered TCR sequence diversity and caused clonal T-cell expansion. The paper reports the monotherapy dose-escalation portion (N ≈ 52 patients) of the phase I ivuxolimab trial.

Concerning this clone: Its target antigen remains unknown. No base quality values were provided; no much bigger clone lies one nucleotide off.

The trial excluded patients who had a history of autoimmune disease or who were on systemic immunosuppression. Peripheral blood for TCR sequencing was collected from all dose cohorts at baseline, on cycle 4 day 1, and on cycle 7 day 1. The samples were taken from a phase I, first-in-human, multicenter, open-label dose-escalation trial of ivuxolimab. Adults with locally advanced or metastatic melanoma, renal cell carcinoma, hepatocellular carcinoma or head and neck squamous cell carcinoma were enrolled in the trial. CD4+ and CD8+ T cells were sorted separately from peripheral blood before TCR sequencing. General study outcomes and caveats: In partial responders in the 0.1-3.0 mg/kg groups, normalized peripheral clonal expansion was found to be among the lowest, especially among CD8+ T cells. After ivuxolimab, expanded clones were on average more numerous among CD8+ T cells than among CD4+ T cells. Low levels of normalized T-cell clonal expansion were also shown by some nonresponding patients. Clonal expansion of both CD4+ and CD8+ blood T cells was observed from baseline to week 6 at doses 0.1 to 3.0 mg/kg. The antigen specificity of the peripheral T cells that underwent clonal expansion was not determined.

Genomic DNA was isolated from the sorted cells so that the TCRbeta CDR3 region could be sequenced. The immunoSEQ Assay was used to sequence the TCRbeta CDR3 regions. The clones in this table, taken by TCRdb from immuneACCESS, are in-frame only. Not every clone is retained; where verified, under half of the shortfall comes from an unresolved V gene, and the cause of the rest is unknown. The sample table holds 100,000 or so clones, of which roughly 90% were seen once. The biggest ten clones account for around 6% of the sample. Source: CD4+ or CD8+ T cells sorted from blood, taken in a trial of the OX40 agonist ivuxolimab. The sequence was obtained from an adult with an advanced solid tumor such as melanoma, head and neck, liver or kidney cancer.

The CDR3 protein sequence reads: CASSLNSLNYGYTF. In nucleotide form, the sequence is TGTGCCAGCAGCTTAAACAGCCTTAACTATGGCTACACCTTC. The sequence links TRBV7-2 to TRBJ1-2; a confident D gene designation cannot be given. Including the terminal cysteine and phenylalanine, the CDR3 comprises 14 residues. Only the CDR3 DNA is retained, 42 bases long and in frame from the first base. The germline V gene yields SGHTA for CDR1 and FQGNSA for CDR2. V is shortened by 2 bases, J by 1 base, and the region joining them spans 8 bases.